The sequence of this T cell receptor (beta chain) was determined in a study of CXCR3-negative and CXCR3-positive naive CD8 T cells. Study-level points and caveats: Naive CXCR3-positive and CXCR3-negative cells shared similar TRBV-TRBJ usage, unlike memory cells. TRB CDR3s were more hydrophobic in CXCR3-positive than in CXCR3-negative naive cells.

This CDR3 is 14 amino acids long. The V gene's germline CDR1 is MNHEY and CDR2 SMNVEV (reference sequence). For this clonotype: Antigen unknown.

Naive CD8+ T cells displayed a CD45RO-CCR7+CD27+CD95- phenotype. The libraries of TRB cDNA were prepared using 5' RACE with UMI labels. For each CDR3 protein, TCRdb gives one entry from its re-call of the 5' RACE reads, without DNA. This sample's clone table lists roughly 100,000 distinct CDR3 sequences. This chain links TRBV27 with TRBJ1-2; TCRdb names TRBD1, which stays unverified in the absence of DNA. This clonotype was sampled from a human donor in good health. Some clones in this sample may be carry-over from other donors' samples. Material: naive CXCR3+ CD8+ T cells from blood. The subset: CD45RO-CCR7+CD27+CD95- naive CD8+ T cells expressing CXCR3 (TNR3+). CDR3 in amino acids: CASSPPWGQGGYTF.